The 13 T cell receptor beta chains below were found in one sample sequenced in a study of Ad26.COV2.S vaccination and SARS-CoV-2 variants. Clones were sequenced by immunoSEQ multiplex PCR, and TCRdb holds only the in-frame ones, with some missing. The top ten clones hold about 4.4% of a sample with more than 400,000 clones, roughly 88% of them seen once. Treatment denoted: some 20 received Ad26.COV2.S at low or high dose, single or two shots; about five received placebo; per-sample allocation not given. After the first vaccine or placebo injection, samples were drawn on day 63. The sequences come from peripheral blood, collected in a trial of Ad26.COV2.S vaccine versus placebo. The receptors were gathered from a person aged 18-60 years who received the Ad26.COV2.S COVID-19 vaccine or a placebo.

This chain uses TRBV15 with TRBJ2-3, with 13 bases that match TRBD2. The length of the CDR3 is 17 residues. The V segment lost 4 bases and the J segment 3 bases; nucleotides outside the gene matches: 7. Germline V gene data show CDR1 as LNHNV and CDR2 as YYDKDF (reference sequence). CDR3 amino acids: CATSTRTSGRGTDTQYF. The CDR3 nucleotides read TGTGCCACCAGCACGAGGACTAGCGGGAGAGGTACAGATACGCAGTATTTT.

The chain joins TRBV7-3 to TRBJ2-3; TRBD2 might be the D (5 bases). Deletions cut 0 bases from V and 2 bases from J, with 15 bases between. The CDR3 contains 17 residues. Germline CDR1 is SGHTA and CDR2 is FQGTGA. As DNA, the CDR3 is TGTGCCAGCAGCTTAACTTTCAGAGGGCCCTCCACAGATACGCAGTATTTT. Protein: CASSLTFRGPSTDTQYF. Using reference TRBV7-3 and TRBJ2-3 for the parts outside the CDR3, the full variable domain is GAGVSQTPSNKVTEKGKYVELRCDPISGHTALYWYRQSLGQGPEFLIYFQGTGAADDSGLPNDRFFAVRPEGSVSTLKIQRTERGDSAVYLCASSLTFRGPSTDTQYFGPGTRLTVL.

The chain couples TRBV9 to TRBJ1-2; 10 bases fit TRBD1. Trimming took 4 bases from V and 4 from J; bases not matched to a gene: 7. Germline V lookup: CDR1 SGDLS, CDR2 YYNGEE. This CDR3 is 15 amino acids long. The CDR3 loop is CASSPRDRGSYGYTF. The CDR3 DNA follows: TGTGCCAGCAGCCCGAGGGACAGGGGAAGCTATGGCTACACCTTC.

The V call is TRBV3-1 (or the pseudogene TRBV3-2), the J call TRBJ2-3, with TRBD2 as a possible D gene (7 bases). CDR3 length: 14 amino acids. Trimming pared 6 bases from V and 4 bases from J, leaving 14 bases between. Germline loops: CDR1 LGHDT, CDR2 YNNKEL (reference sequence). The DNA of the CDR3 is TGTGCCAGCAGTCCTACGGGGGGCCCAGATACGCAGTATTTT. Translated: CASSPTGGPDTQYF.

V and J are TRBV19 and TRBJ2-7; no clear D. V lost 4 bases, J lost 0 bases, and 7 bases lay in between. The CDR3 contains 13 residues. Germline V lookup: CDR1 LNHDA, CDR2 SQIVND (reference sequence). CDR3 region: CASSKASSYEQYF. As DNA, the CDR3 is TGTGCCAGTAGTAAGGCAAGCTCCTACGAGCAGTACTTC.

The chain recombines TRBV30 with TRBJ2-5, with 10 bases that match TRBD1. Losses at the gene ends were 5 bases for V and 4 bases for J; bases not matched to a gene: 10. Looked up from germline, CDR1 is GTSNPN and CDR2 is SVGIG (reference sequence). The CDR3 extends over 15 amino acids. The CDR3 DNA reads TGTGCCTGGGACACCGGGACAGGGGTAAGAGAGACCCAGTACTTC. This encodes CAWDTGTGVRETQYF.

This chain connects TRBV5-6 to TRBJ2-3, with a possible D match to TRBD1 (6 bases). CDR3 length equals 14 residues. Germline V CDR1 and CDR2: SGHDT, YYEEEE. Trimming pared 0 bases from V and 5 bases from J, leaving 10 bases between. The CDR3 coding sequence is TGTGCCAGCAGCTTGGTGGGGGCAGGAGATACGCAGTATTTT. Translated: CASSLVGAGDTQYF.

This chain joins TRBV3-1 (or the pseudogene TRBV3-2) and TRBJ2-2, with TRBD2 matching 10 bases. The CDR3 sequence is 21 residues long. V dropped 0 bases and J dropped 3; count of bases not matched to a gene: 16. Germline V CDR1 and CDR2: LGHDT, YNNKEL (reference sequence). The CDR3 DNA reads TGTGCCAGCAGCCAAGATAAGAATTTAGCGGGAGGAAATTCTGACACCGGGGAGCTGTTTTTT. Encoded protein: CASSQDKNLAGGNSDTGELFF.

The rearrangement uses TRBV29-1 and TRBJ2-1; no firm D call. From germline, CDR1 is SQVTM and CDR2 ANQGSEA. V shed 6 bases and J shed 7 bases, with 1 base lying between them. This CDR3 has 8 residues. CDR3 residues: CSVNEQFF. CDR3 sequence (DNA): TGCAGCGTGAATGAGCAGTTCTTC.

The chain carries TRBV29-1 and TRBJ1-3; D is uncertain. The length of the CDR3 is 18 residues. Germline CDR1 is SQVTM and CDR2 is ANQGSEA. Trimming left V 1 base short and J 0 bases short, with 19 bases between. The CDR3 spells CSVEGGFLDSLSGNTIYF. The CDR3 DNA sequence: TGCAGCGTTGAAGGGGGTTTTTTAGATAGCCTCTCTGGAAACACCATATATTTT.

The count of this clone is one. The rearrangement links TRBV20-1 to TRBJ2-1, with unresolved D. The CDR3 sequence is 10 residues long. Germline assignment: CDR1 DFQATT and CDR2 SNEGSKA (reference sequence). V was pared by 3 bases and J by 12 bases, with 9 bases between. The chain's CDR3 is CSASGSRQFF. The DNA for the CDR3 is TGCAGTGCTAGTGGCTCCCGGCAGTTCTTC.

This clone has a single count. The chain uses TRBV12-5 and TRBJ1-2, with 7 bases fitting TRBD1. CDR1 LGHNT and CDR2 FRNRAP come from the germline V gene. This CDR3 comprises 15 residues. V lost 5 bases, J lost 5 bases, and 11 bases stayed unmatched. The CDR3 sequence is CASGASGGFPYGYTF. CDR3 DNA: TGTGCTAGTGGTGCCTCAGGGGGTTTCCCTTATGGCTACACCTTC.

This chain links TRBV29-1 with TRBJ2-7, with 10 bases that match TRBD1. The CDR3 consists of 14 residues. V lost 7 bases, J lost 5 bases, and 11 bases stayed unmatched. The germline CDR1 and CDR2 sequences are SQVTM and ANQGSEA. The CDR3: CSAGTGQGLNEQYF. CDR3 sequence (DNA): TGCAGCGCCGGGACGGGACAGGGGTTAAACGAGCAGTACTTC.